A single sample gave rise to the 26 T cell receptor beta chains below, sequenced in a study of CD8+ T cells in alopecia areata. The authors extracted RNA and reverse transcribed it into cDNA as the sequencing template. Only in-frame clones appear in the TCRdb table, and some are missing; sequencing was by immunoSEQ multiplex PCR. The table lists 95,000 to 100,000 clones, about 58% of them singletons. Treatment: oral pan-JAK inhibitor, 5-10 mg twice daily. The input for sequencing was CD8+ T cells sorted from blood, taken at week 4, from a patient treated with tofacitinib. The receptors derive from a human donor with alopecia areata.

CDR3 residues: CATSRDSGADTQYF. In nucleotides, the CDR3 is TGTGCCACCAGCAGAGATTCAGGGGCAGATACGCAGTATTTT. The chain combines TRBV15 with TRBJ2-3, with D possibly TRBD1 on 6 matching bases. V was shortened by 0 bases and J by 4 bases, with 8 bases between the two germline ends. CDR1 and CDR2 (germline): LNHNV, YYDKDF (reference sequence). There are 14 residues in the CDR3.

V and J are TRBV23-1 and TRBJ2-2, with D possibly TRBD1 on 6 matching bases. TRBV23-1 counts as an open reading frame of uncertain function. The V gene lost 4 bases and the J gene lost 0 bases, with 12 bases spanning the gap. The CDR3 spans 16 residues. DNA of the CDR3: TGCGCCAGCAGTCCCCGCAGGGGAACGAACACCGGGGAGCTGTTTTTT. It encodes CASSPRRGTNTGELFF.

This sequence joins TRBV7-8 and TRBJ2-3, with TRBD2 matching over 11 bases. The CDR3 sequence is 16 residues long. Trimming cost V 5 bases and J 1 base; bases outside gene matches: 5. Germline CDR1 is SGHVS and CDR2 is FQNEAQ. The CDR3 loop reads CASSPPGLAGTDTQYF. As DNA, the CDR3 is TGTGCCAGCAGCCCCCCGGGACTAGCGGGCACAGATACGCAGTATTTT.

As DNA, the CDR3 is TGTGCCAGCAGCTCATCCGCGGACTACGAGCAGTACTTC. Protein sequence: CASSSSADYEQYF. The chain couples TRBV7-9 to TRBJ2-7; unclear D gene. Trimming removed 4 bases at V and 3 bases at J, with 10 bases between. CDR3 length equals 13 residues. Per germline, CDR1 SEHNR and CDR2 FQNEAQ (reference sequence).

The chain carries TRBV5-1 and TRBJ2-1, with D perhaps matching TRBD1 (7 bases). The germline gives CDR1 SGHRS, CDR2 YFSETQ. Trimming left V 2 bases short and J 6 bases short, with 12 bases between. This CDR3 has 14 residues. The CDR3: CASSFLQGGNEQFF. The DNA of the CDR3 is TGCGCCAGCAGCTTCCTGCAGGGGGGCAATGAGCAGTTCTTC.

The chain employs TRBV7-2 and TRBJ1-1; no firm D call. Germline CDR1 and CDR2: SGHTA and FQGNSA. The CDR3 extends over 13 amino acids. Trimming left V 7 bases short and J 1 base short, with 10 bases between. The DNA of the CDR3 is TGTGCCAGCACCGGAGGGAAGAACACTGAAGCTTTCTTT. As protein: CASTGGKNTEAFF. Full variable domain (outside the CDR3, taken from reference TRBV7-2 and TRBJ1-1): GAGVSQSPSNKVTEKGKDVELRCDPISGHTALYWYRQSLGQGLEFLIYFQGNSAPDKSGLPSDRFSAERTGGSVSTLTIQRTQQEDSAVYLCASTGGKNTEAFFGQGTRLTVV.

The table lists this clone with a count of one. The V and J genes are TRBV9 and TRBJ2-4, with TRBD1 identical over 9 bases. The V gene's germline CDR1 is SGDLS and CDR2 YYNGEE. There are 17 residues in the CDR3. V lost 0 bases and J lost 6; bases outside the gene matches: 10. CDR3 amino acids: CASSVGDRASFRNIQYF. The CDR3, as DNA: TGTGCCAGCAGCGTAGGGGACAGGGCGTCTTTTAGAAACATTCAGTACTTC.

The chain employs TRBV5-1 and TRBJ2-5; possibly TRBD2 for D (5 bases). Germline CDR1 SGHRS, CDR2 YFSETQ. V shed 4 bases and J shed 9 bases, with 16 bases lying between them. The CDR3 is 13 amino acids. The CDR3 DNA reads as TGCGCCAGCAGCCCGGGATCGTTTAACGCCCAGTACTTC. Translating gives CASSPGSFNAQYF.

This clone was found once. The V gene is TRBV7-9, the J gene TRBJ1-2; D unresolved. V lost 3 bases and J 4 bases, leaving 12 bases between the germline ends. This CDR3 spans 14 amino acids. Germline CDR1 and CDR2: SEHNR and FQNEAQ (reference sequence). Here the CDR3 DNA reads TGTGCCAGCAGCTTCCTCGGGGAGGGCTATGGCTACACCTTC. Residues: CASSFLGEGYGYTF.

The genes are TRBV2 and TRBJ2-3, with a weak D call TRBD2 (6 bases). This CDR3 region has 10 residues. Deletions cut 8 bases from V and 10 bases from J, with 10 bases between. Looked up from germline, CDR1 is SNHLY and CDR2 is FYNNEI. The CDR3 spells CASGGEAQYF. CDR3 sequence (DNA): TGTGCCAGCGGTGGGGAGGCGCAGTATTTT.

The rearrangement joins TRBV4-2 to TRBJ2-7, with 10 bases matching TRBD2. V shed 8 bases, J shed 6 bases, and the junction held 10 bases outside the gene matches. The germline gives CDR1 LGHNA, CDR2 YNFKEQ. The length of the CDR3 is 14 residues. The CDR3 reads CASGQSGGASEQYF. DNA of the CDR3: TGTGCCAGCGGACAGAGCGGGGGGGCGTCCGAGCAGTACTTC.

V and J are TRBV4-1 and TRBJ2-1, with D unresolved. Germline assignment: CDR1 MGHRA and CDR2 YSYEKL. Trimming removed 3 bases at V and 7 bases at J, with 4 bases between. This CDR3 comprises 11 residues. DNA for the CDR3: TGCGCCAGCAGCCACTTTAATGAGCAGTTCTTC. This translates into CASSHFNEQFF.

Only a few counts were recorded for this clone. The genes are TRBV13 and TRBJ2-5; D unresolved. V was trimmed by 5 bases and J by 0 bases, leaving 13 bases between them. This CDR3 contains 15 residues. In germline, CDR1 is PRHDT, CDR2 FYEKMQ (reference sequence). The CDR3 sequence: CASSHSLGYQETQYF. The CDR3 DNA sequence: TGTGCCAGCAGCCACAGCCTCGGATACCAAGAGACCCAGTACTTC. The whole variable domain, filled in from reference TRBV13 and TRBJ2-5, reads AAGVIQSPRHLIKEKRETATLKCYPIPRHDTVYWYQQGPGQDPQFLISFYEKMQSDKGSIPDRFSAQQFSDYHSELNMSSLELGDSALYFCASSHSLGYQETQYFGPGTRLLVL.

This clone was seen only a few times. The rearrangement joins TRBV29-1 to TRBJ1-2; TRBD1 might be the D (5 bases). The V and J ends lost 4 bases and 6 bases respectively, with 15 bases between them. Per the germline V gene, CDR1 is SQVTM and CDR2 is ANQGSEA. The CDR3 runs to 13 residues. The CDR3 loop is CSVGGEGKNGYTF. The CDR3 bases are TGCAGCGTTGGCGGGGAGGGGAAGAATGGCTACACCTTC.

J is TRBJ2-5 and V is TRBV28, with D tentatively TRBD1 (7 bases). CDR1 is MDHEN and CDR2 is SYDVKM in the germline V gene. Trimming pared 7 bases from V and 5 bases from J, leaving 14 bases between. The length of the CDR3 is 13 residues. The CDR3 loop is CASIPRGRETQYF. CDR3 sequence (DNA): TGTGCCAGCATCCCCAGGGGGAGGGAGACCCAGTACTTC. Together with reference TRBV28 and TRBJ2-5, the CDR3 gives the full variable domain: DVKVTQSSRYLVKRTGEKVFLECVQDMDHENMFWYRQDPGLGLRLIYFSYDVKMKEKGDIPEGYSVSREKKERFSLILESASTNQTSMYLCASIPRGRETQYFGPGTRLLVL.

V usage is TRBV6-4 and J usage is TRBJ1-1; no reliable D call. The CDR3 extends over 13 amino acids. Germline assignment: CDR1 MRHNA and CDR2 SNTAGT. Deletions cut 2 bases from V and 6 bases from J, with 10 bases between. The CDR3 nucleotides are TGTGCCAGCAGTGACAGCGCTGGCGCTGAAGCTTTCTTT. It specifies CASSDSAGAEAFF.

The V call is TRBV27, the J call TRBJ2-7; D unclear. CDR1 is MNHEY and CDR2 is SMNVEV in the germline V gene (reference sequence). CDR3 size: 13 residues. The germline V and J ends were trimmed by 5 bases and 1 base, with 9 bases remaining between them. CDR3 coding DNA: TGTGCCAGCAGTCCCGGTAATTCCTACGAGCAGTACTTC. This gives the protein CASSPGNSYEQYF.

In this sample, this clone turned up a few times. The V and J genes are TRBV11-2 and TRBJ2-5, with D uncertain. The ends were cut back, 1 base at V and 1 base at J, with 7 bases in the middle. The V gene's germline CDR1 is SGHAT and CDR2 FQNNGV. The CDR3 totals 14 residues. Here the CDR3 DNA reads TGTGCCAGCAGCTTAGCTTCCTCCCAAGAGACCCAGTACTTC. Protein product: CASSLASSQETQYF.

This clone has a handful of counts. The chain is built from TRBV7-9 and TRBJ2-1; no firm D call. Germline CDR1 SEHNR, CDR2 FQNEAQ (reference sequence). V gave up 0 bases and J gave up 5 bases, with 5 bases separating them. This CDR3 is 13 amino acids long. Here the CDR3 reads CASSLANDNEQFF. CDR3 coding DNA: TGTGCCAGCAGCTTAGCTAACGACAATGAGCAGTTCTTC.

This chain links TRBV15 with TRBJ2-1; D remains unclear. This CDR3 is 15 amino acids long. V dropped 2 bases and J dropped 7 bases, with 15 bases sitting between them. Germline CDR1 is LNHNV and CDR2 is YYDKDF (reference sequence). CDR3 amino acids: CATSRPPLALNEQFF. The CDR3 DNA reads TGTGCCACCAGCAGACCCCCTCTGGCCTTGAATGAGCAGTTCTTC.

The chain carries TRBV7-9 and TRBJ1-2; D not resolved. Germline CDR1 SEHNR, CDR2 FQNEAQ (reference sequence). The germline V and J ends were trimmed by 4 bases and 2 bases, with 14 bases remaining between them. CDR3 length: 15 amino acids. CDR3 sequence reads: CASSSAIKSNYGYTF. The CDR3 DNA reads TGTGCCAGCAGCTCCGCGATAAAGTCCAACTATGGCTACACCTTC.

The genes are TRBV30 and TRBJ2-1; 10 positions match TRBD2. CDR3 length: 16 residues. Germline CDR1 reads GTSNPN; CDR2 reads SVGIG (reference sequence). Trimming removed 1 base from V and 10 bases from J; junction bases left unmatched: 13. CDR3 nucleotide sequence: TGTGCCTGGAGTGACATTACGCTAGCGGGAGAAATAGAGCAGTTCTTC. It translates to CAWSDITLAGEIEQFF.

This clone has a count of ten or more. V gene TRBV9 combines with J gene TRBJ2-5, with 7 nucleotides matching TRBD1. Germline CDR1 and CDR2: SGDLS and YYNGEE. V shed 6 bases, J shed 5 bases, and the junction held 13 bases outside the gene matches. The CDR3 consists of 15 residues. This chain's CDR3 is CASTPEGGVRETQYF. The DNA for the CDR3 is TGTGCCAGCACCCCTGAAGGGGGCGTCAGGGAGACCCAGTACTTC.

The chain links TRBV13 to TRBJ2-2, with 9 bases aligning to TRBD1. Germline CDR1 is PRHDT and CDR2 is FYEKMQ (reference sequence). Trimming removed 3 bases from V and 6 bases from J; junction bases left unmatched: 5. This CDR3 has 15 residues. In DNA form, the CDR3 reads TGTGCCAGCAGCTTCGGACAGGGGTTATCCGGGGAGCTGTTTTTT. It translates to CASSFGQGLSGELFF.

V and J are TRBV5-4 and TRBJ2-1; 9 nucleotides align to TRBD1. Trimming removed 4 bases from V and 3 bases from J; junction bases left unmatched: 8. The CDR3 loop spans 16 amino acids. Per the germline V gene, CDR1 is SGHNT and CDR2 is YYREEE (reference sequence). The CDR3 is CASSAARTGVYNEQFF. CDR3 nucleotide sequence: TGTGCCAGCAGCGCGGCCCGGACAGGGGTCTACAATGAGCAGTTCTTC.

CDR3 DNA: TGTGCCAGCAGCGTGGGAGGAGTCAGGAACACTGAAGCTTTCTTT. Its protein product is CASSVGGVRNTEAFF. V usage is TRBV9 and J usage is TRBJ1-1; D gene uncertain. This CDR3 has 15 residues. Trimming took 2 bases from V and 1 from J, leaving 12 bases between them. The germline CDR1 and CDR2 sequences are SGDLS and YYNGEE.